The following is a T cell receptor (beta chain) sequence with its context. With 1 base removed from V and 1 base from J, the gap between germline ends came to 7 bases. CDR1 is SGHTA, CDR2 FQGNSA, per germline. The length of the CDR3 is 14 residues. The data were obtained in a study of PD-L1 blockade in urothelial cancer. Whole-study context: Patients' histories included 0 to 3 prior chemotherapy regimens. The analyses of blood took place 3 weeks (second dose) and 6 weeks after treatment start.

Sequencing used immunoSEQ multiplex PCR; TCRdb keeps in-frame clones, though not all of them. The data hold 30,000 to 45,000 clones, with about nine tenths observed a single time. The chain has TRBV7-2 and TRBJ2-5; tentative D call: TRBD2 (5 bases). The source of this sequence is a man aged 65 to 85 with urothelial cancer. The source was PBMCs, collected around atezolizumab (anti-PD-L1) treatment. CDR3 nucleotides: TGTGCCAGCAGCTTAGGAGGGTTCCAAGAGACCCAGTACTTC. Translated: CASSLGGFQETQYF. Full variable domain (rest looked up from reference TRBV7-2 and TRBJ2-5): GAGVSQSPSNKVTEKGKDVELRCDPISGHTALYWYRQSLGQGLEFLIYFQGNSAPDKSGLPSDRFSAERTGGSVSTLTIQRTQQEDSAVYLCASSLGGFQETQYFGPGTRLLVL.